This T cell receptor (beta chain) stems from a study of T cells in Graves' hyperthyroidism and ophthalmopathy. Researchers took RNA transcripts and amplified the TCR beta CDR3 regions from them. HTBI primers were the set used in a first-round RT-PCR of the TCR CDR3. TCRdb fed the multiplex PCR reads into MiXCR, producing one record per CDR3 protein. Of tens of thousands of distinct CDR3 sequences in the sample, approximately 58% were seen once. This CDR3 is built from 16 residues. In germline, CDR1 is SGHRS, CDR2 YFSETQ. The V gene end was trimmed by 5 bases and the J gene end by 0 bases; junction bases not matched to a gene: 8.

The chain couples TRBV5-1 to TRBJ1-1, with TRBD1 matching 9 bases. The sequence came from a man aged 18 to 35 with Graves' hyperthyroidism. The sequencing sample was made of peripheral blood or thyroid tissue (not recorded which). CDR3 coding DNA: TGCGCCAGCAGGCGGGACAGGGATTTTCTGAACACTGAAGCTTTCTTT. Translation gives CASRRDRDFLNTEAFF.